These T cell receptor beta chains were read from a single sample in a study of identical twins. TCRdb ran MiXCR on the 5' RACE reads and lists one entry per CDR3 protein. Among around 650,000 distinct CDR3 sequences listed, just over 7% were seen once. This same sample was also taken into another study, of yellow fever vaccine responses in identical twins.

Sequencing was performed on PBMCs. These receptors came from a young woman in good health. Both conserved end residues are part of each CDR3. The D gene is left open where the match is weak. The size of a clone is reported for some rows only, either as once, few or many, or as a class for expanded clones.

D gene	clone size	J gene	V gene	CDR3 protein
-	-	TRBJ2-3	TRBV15	CATSRETGNLLDTQYF
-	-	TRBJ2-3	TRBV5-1	CASSKRLAEDSDTQYF
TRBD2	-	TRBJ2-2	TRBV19	CASSIGLAGVAGTGELFF
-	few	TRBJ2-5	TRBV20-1	CSARLPGLARKTQYF
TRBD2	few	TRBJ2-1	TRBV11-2	CASSLTPGGYAYNEQFF
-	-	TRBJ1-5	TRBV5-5	CASSFNIRGVGNQPQHF
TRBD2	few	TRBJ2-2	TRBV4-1	CASSKRGENTGELFF
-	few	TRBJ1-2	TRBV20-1	CSVLNRVTNYGYTF
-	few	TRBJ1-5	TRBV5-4	CASSPDSSQPQHF
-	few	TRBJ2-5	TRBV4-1	CASSPQPRDQETQYF
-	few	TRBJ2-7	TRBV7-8	CASSQDRTRSYEQYF
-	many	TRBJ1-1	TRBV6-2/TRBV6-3	CASSRLVTPEAFF
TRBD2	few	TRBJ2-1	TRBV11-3	CASSRWEGWGNNEQFF
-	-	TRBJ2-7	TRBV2	CATRTPTYEQYF
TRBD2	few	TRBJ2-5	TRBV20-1	CSARDRTSGRALQETQYF
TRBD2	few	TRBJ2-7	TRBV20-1	CSARELAGVEEQYF
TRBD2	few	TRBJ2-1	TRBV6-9	CASSYLSPTSGCSYNEQFF
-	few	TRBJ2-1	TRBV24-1	CATSDQRGLSYNEQFF
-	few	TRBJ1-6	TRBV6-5	CASSYSDTNYNSPLHF
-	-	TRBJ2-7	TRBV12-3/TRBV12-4	CASTRGPFYEQYF
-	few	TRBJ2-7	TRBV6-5	CASSLSRAWDEQYF
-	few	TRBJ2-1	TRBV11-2	CASRTSRGVARDNEQFF
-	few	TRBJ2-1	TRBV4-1	CASSSLATGYNEQFF
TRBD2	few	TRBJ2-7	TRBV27	CASRLAGNSYEQYF
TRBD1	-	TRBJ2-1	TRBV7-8	CASRPLPGQMNNEQFF
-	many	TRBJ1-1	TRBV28	CASSLRPPWYTEAFF
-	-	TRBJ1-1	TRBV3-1	CASSLNVEPNTEAFF
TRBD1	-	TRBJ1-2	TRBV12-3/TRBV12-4	CASGDDRAYGYTF
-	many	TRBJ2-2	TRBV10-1	CASSDPRRGNTGELFF
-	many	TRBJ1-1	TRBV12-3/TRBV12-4	CASRLGGNTEAFF
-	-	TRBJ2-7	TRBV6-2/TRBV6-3	CASSYSSGTYEQYF
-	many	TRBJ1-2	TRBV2	CASRTRVTGGYTF
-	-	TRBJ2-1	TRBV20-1	CSYLVLGNEQFF
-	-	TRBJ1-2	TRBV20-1	CSARVNPYGYTF
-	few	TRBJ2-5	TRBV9	CASSGLPGREETQYF
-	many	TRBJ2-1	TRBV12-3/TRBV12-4	CASRRTRPPYNEQFF
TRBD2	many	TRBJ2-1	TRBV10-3	CAISRSGSGDNEQFF
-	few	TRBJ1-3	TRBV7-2	CASSSTGRGNTIYF
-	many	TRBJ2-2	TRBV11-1	CASSLISDNTGELFF
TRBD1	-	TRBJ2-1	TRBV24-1	CATSDRGRKTGGEQFF
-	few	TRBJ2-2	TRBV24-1	CATSGSGNTGELFF
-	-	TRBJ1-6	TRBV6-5	CASSYGGYDNSPLHF
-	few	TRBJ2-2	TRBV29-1	CSVAPRGLYTGELFF
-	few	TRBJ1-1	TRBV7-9	CASMEWTEAFF
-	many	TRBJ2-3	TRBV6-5	CASSYSFMGSTDTQYF
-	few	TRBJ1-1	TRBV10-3	CAVNRAPGTEAFF
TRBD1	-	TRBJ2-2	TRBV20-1	CSATGQGAAGELFF
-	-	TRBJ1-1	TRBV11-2	CASSLEMLANTEAFF
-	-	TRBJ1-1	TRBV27	CASWQAQRPMNTEAFF
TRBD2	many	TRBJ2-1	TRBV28	CASRPTSGRAYNEQFF
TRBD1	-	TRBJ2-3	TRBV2	CAKGAGLTDTQYF
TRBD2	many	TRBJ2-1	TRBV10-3	CAISVVWRGSGEQFF
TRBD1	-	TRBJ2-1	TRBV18	CASSQRQGKEQFF
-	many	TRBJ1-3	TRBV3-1	CASSQQGSGNTIYF